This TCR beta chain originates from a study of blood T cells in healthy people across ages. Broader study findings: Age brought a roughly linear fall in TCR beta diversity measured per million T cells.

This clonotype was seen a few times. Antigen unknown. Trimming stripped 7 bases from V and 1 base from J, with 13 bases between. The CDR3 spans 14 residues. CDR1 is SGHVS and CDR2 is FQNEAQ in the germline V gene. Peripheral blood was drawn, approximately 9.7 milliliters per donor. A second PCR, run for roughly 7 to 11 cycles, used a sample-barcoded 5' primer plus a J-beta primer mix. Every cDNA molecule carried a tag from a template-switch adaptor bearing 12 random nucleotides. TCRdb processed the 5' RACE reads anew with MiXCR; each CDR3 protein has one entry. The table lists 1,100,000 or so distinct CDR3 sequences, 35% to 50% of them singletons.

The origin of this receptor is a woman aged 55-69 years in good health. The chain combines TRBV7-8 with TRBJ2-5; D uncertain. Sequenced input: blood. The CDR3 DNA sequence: TGTGCCAGCATGGAGACGAGACCCCAAGAGACCCAGTACTTC. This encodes CASMETRPQETQYF.